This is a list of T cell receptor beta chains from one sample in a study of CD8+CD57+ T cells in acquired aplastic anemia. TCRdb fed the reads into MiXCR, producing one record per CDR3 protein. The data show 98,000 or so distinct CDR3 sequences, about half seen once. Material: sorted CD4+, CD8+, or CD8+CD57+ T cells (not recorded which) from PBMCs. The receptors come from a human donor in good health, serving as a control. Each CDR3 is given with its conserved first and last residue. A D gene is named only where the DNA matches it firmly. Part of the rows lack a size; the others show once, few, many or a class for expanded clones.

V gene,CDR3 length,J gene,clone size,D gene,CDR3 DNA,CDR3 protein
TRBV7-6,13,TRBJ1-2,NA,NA,TGTGCCAGCAGCTTAGGGCAAAGCTATGGCTACACCTTC,CASSLGQSYGYTF
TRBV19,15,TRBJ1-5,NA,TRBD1,TGTGCCAGTAGTATAGGGAACAGGGGTGGTCAGCCCCAGCATTTT,CASSIGNRGGQPQHF
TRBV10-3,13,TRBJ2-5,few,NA,TGTGCCATCAGTGAGGTGACAGCGGACACCCAGTACTTC,CAISEVTADTQYF
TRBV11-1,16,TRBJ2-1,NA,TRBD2,TGTGCCAGCAGTATACCTAGAGCGGGGGGAGTTAATGAGCAGTTCTTC,CASSIPRAGGVNEQFF
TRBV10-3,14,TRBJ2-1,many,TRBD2,TGTGCCATCAGTGAGTCGGCTAGCGGCGATGAGCAGTTCTTC,CAISESASGDEQFF
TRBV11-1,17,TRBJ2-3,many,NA,TGTGCCAGCAGCTTAATAGGTGGGGCCGGGTGGGCAGATACGCAGTATTTT,CASSLIGGAGWADTQYF
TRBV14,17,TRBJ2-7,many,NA,TGTGCCAGCAGCCAAGAAGGAACAGGATATTACCATTACGAGCAGTACTTC,CASSQEGTGYYHYEQYF
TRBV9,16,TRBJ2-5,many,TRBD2,TGTGCCAGCAGCGAGCCCACTAGCGGGGGTGGGGAGACCCAGTACTTC,CASSEPTSGGGETQYF
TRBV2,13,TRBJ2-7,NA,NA,TGTGCCAGCAGGAAAGGACTGATCTACGAGCAGTACTTC,CASRKGLIYEQYF
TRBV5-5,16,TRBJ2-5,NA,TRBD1,TGTGCCAGCAGCACGGGACAGGGGGGGCAGGAAGAGACCCAGTACTTC,CASSTGQGGQEETQYF
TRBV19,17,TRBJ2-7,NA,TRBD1,TGTGCCAGTAGTATAGACGGACAGGGGGCGCCTACCTACGAGCAGTACTTC,CASSIDGQGAPTYEQYF
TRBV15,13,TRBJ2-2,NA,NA,TGTGCCACCAGCAGAGTAGCCACCGGGGAGCTGTTTTTT,CATSRVATGELFF
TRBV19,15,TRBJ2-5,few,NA,TGTGCCAGTAGATCCCCGGGACCCCGGCAAGAGACCCAGTACTTC,CASRSPGPRQETQYF
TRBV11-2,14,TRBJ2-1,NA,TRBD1,TGTGCCAGCAGCTGGACAGGGGGTAGCAATGAGCAGTTCTTC,CASSWTGGSNEQFF
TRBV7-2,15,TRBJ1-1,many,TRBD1,TGTGCCAGCAGCACCCCGGGACAGGGGCCGACTGAAGCTTTCTTT,CASSTPGQGPTEAFF
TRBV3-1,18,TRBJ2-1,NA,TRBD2,TGTGCCAGCAGCCAGGGACCGTGGACTAGCGGGGGGGCCGATGAGCAGTTCTTC,CASSQGPWTSGGADEQFF
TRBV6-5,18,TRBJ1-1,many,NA,TGTGCCAGCAGTTACTCCATACCTGGACACGGAAGTACCACTGAAGCTTTCTTT,CASSYSIPGHGSTTEAFF
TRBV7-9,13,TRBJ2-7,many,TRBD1,TGTGCCAGCAGTTCGGACAGGACCTACGAGCAGTACTTC,CASSSDRTYEQYF
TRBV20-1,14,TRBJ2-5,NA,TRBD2,TGCAGTGCTCGGCTAGCGGGGGCGGGAGAGACCCAGTACTTC,CSARLAGAGETQYF
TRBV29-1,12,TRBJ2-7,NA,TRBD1,TGCAGCGTCGGGACAGGGGCCTACGAGCAGTACTTC,CSVGTGAYEQYF